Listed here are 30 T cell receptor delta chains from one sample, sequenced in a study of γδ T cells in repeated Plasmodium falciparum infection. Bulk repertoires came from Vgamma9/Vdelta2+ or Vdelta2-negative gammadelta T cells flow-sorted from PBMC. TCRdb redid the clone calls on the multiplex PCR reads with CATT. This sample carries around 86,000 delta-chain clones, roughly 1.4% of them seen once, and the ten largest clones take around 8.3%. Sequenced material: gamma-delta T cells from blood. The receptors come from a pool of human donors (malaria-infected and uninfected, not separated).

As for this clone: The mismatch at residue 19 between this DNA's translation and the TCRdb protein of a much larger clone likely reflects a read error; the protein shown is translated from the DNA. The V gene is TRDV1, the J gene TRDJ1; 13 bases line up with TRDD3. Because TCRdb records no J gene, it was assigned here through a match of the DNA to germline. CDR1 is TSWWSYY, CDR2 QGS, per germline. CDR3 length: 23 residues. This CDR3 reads CALGEQPCTGGYADVLYTNKLIF. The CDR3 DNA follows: TGTGCTCTTGGGGAACAGCCTTGTACTGGGGGATACGCTGATGTGCTGTACACCAATAAACTCATCTTT.

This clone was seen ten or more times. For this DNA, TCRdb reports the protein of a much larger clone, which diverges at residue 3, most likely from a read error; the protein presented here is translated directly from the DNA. In nucleotides, the CDR3 is TGTGCCCGTGACCCCTGGGGGATCCCCGATAAACTCATCTTT. Translated, it gives CARDPWGIPDKLIF. This sequence joins TRDV2 and TRDJ1; 9 positions match TRDD3. CDR3 length: 14 amino acids. Germline V gene lookup returns CDR1 GEAIGNYY and CDR2 EKD.

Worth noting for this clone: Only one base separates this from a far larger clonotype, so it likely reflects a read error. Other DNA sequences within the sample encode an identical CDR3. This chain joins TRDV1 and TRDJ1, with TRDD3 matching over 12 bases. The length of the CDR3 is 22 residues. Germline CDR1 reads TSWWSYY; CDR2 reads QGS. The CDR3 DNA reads TGTGCTCTGGGGGAACTAAGCCTACTCTACTGGGGGATACTTGGGGTCACCGATAAACTCATCTTT. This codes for CALGELSLLYWGILGVTDKLIF.

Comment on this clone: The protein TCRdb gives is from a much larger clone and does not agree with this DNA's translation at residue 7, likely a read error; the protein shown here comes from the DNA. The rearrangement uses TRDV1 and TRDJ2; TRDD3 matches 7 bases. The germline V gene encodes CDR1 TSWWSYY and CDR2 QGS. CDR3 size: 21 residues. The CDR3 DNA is TGTGCTCTTGGGGAGCCTCAGGGGGGGGGATTATTGTCCCGTTTGGCAGCACAACTCTTCTTT. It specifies CALGEPQGGGLLSRLAAQLFF.

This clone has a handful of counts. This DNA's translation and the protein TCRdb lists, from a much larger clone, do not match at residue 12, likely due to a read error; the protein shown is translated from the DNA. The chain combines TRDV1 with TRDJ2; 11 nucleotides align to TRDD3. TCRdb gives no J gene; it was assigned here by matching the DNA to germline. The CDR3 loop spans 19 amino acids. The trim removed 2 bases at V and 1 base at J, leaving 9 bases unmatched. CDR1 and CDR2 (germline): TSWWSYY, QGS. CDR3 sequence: CALGEVSYWGISLTAQLFF. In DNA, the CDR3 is TGTGCTCTTGGGGAAGTCTCTTACTGGGGGATAAGTTTGACAGCACAACTCTTCTTT.

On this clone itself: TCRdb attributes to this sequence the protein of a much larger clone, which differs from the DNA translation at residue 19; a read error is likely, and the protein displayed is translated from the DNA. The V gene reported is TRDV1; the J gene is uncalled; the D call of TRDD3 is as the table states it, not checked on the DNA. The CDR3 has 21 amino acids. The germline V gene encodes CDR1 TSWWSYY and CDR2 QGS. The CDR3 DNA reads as TGTGCTCTTGGGGAAGTCTTCCTGGACTGGGGGATACGCCTTTTGACAGCACAACCCTTCTTT. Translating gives CALGEVFLDWGIRLLTAQPFF.

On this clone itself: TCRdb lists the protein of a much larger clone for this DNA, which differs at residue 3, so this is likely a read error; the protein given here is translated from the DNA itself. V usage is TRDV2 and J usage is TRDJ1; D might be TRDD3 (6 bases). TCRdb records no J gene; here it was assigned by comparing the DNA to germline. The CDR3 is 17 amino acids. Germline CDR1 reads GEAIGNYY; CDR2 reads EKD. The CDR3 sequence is CARDTVGIPLDTDKLIF. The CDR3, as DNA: TGTGCCCGTGACACCGTGGGGATTCCCCTCGACACCGATAAACTCATCTTT.

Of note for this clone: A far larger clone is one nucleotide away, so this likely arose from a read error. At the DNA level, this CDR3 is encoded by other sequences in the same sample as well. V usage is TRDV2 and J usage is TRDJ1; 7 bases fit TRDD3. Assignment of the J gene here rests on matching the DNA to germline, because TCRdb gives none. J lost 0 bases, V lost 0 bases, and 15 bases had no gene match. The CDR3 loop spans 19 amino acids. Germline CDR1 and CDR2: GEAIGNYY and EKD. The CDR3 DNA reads TGTGCCTGTGACACCGTAGGGCTGGGGGCTCATTCTTACACCGATAAACTCATCTTT. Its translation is CACDTVGLGAHSYTDKLIF.

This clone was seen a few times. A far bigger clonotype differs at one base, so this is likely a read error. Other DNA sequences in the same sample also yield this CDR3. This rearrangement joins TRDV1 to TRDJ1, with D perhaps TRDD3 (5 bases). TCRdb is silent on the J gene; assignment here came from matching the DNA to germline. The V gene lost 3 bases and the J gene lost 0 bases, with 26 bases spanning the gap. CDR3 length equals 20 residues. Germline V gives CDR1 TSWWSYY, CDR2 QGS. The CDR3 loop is CALGELILDWPQEDTDKLIF. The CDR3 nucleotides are TGTGCTCTTGGGGAGCTTATTTTAGACTGGCCTCAAGAGGACACCGATAAACTCATCTTT.

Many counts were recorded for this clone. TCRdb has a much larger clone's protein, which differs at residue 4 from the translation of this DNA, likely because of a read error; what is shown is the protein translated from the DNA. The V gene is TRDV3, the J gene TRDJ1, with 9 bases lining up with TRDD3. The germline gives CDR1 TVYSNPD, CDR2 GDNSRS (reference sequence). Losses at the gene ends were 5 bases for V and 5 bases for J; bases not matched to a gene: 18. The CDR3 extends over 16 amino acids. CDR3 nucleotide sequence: TGTGCCGTTTCTGGACTTCGGGGGGATACCCTTGATAAACTCATCTTT. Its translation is CAVSGLRGDTLDKLIF. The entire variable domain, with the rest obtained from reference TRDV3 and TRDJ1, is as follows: CDKVTQSSPDQTVASGSEVVLLCTYDTVYSNPDLFWYRIRPDYSFQFVFYGDNSRSEGADFTQGRFSVKHILTQKAFHLVISPVRTEDSATYYCAVSGLRGDTLDKLIFGKGTRVTVEP.

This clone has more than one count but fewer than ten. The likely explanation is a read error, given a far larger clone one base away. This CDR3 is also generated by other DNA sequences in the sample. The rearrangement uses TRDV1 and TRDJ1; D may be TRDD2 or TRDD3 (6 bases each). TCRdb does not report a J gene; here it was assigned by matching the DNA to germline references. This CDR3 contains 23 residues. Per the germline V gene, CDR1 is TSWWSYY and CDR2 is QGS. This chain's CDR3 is CALGSPGSLPLFMGGSYTDKLIF. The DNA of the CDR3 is TGTGCTCTTGGGTCCCCGGGGAGCCTTCCCTTATTTATGGGGGGTTCGTACACTGATAAACTCATCTTT.

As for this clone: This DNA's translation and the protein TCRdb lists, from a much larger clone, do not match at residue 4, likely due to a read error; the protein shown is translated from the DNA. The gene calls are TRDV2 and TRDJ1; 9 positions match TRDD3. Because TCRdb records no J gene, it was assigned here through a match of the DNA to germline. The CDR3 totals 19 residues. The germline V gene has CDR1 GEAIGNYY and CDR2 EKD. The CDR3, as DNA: TGTGCCTGTGGCACCCTCGCCCCTACTACTGGGGGACCCACCGATAAACTCATCTTT. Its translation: CACGTLAPTTGGPTDKLIF.

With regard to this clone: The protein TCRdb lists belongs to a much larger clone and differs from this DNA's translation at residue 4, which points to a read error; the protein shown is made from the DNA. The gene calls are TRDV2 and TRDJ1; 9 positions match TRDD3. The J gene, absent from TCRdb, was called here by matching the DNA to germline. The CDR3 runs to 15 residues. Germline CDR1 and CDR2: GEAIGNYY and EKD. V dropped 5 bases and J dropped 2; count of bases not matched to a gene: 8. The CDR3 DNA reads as TGTGCCTGTGGCCGATTACTGGGGGAAACCGATAAACTCATCTTT. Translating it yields CACGRLLGETDKLIF.

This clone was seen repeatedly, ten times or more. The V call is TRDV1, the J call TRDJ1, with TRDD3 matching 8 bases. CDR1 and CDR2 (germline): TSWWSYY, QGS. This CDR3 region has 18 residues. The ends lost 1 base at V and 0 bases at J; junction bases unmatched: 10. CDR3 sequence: CALGERPYWGWYTDKLIF. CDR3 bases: TGTGCTCTTGGGGAACGCCCGTACTGGGGGTGGTACACCGATAAACTCATCTTT.

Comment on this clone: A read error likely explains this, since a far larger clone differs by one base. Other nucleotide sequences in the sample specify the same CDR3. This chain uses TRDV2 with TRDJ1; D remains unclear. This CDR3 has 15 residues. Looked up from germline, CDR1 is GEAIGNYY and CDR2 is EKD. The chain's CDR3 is CACDPLQRPHGKLIF. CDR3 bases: TGCGCCTGTGACCCCTTACAACGTCCGCACGGTAAACTCATCTTT.

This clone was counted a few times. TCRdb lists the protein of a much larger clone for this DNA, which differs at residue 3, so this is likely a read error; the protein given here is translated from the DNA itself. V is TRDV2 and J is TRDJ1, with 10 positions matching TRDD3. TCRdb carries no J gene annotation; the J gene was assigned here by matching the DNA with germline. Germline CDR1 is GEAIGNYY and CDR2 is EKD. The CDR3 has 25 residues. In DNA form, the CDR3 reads TGTGCCCGTGACACCCTTTCCTCCCTCGGCCGTGTACTGGGGGATCCGAAGCCTTACACCGATAAACTCATCTTT. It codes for CARDTLSSLGRVLGDPKPYTDKLIF.

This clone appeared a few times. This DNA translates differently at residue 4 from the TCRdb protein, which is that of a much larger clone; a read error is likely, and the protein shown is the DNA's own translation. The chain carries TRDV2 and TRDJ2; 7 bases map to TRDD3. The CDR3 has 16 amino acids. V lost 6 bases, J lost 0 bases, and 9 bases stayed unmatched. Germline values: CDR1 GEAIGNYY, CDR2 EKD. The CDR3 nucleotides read TGTGCCTGTTACGGAGTGGGGGACTCTTTGACAGCACAACTCTTCTTT. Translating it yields CACYGVGDSLTAQLFF.

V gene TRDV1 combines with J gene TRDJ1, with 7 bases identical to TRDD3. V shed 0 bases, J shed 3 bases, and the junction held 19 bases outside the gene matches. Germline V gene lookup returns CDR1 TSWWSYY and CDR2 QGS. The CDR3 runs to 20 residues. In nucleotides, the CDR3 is TGTGCTCTTGGGGAACTCCCCCCGAGGATACGCTTGATGTTCGCCGATAAACTCATCTTT. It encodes CALGELPPRIRLMFADKLIF.

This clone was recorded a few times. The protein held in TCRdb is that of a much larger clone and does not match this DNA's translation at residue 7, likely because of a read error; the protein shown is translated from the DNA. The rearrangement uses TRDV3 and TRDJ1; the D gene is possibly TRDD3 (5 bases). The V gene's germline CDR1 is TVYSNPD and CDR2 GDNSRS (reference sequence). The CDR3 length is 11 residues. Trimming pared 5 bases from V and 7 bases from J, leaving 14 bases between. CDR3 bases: TGTGCCCCCTGGGAATCCGGTAAACTCATCTTT. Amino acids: CAPWESGKLIF.

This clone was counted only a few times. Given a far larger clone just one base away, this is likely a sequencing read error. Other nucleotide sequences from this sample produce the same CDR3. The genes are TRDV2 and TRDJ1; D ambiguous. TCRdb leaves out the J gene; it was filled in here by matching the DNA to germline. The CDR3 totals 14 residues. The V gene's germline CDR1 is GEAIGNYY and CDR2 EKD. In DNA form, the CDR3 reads TGCGCCTGTAACCCAATCCCGTACACCGATAAACTCATCTTT. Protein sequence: CACNPIPYTDKLIF.

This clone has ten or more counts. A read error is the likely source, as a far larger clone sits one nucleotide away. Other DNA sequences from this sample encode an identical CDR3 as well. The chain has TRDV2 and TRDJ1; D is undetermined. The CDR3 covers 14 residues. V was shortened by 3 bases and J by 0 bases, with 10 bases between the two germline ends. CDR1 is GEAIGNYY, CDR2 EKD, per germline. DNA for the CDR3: TGTGCCTGTGACCGGCTAGGGTACACCGATAAACTCATCTTT. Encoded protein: CACDRLGYTDKLIF.

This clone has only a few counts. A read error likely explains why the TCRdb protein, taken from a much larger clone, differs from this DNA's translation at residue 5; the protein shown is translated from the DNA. CDR3 in DNA: TGTGCCTGTGACGCCGGACAACTGGGGGACCCGAGAACGTACTGGGACACCCGACAGATGTTTTTC. It yields the protein CACDAGQLGDPRTYWDTRQMFF. The J gene is TRDJ3, the V gene TRDV2; 9 nucleotides align to TRDD3. TCRdb is silent on the J gene; assignment here came from matching the DNA to germline. CDR3 length: 22 residues. The V segment lost 3 bases and the J segment 3 bases; nucleotides outside the gene matches: 20. Germline CDR1 GEAIGNYY, CDR2 EKD.

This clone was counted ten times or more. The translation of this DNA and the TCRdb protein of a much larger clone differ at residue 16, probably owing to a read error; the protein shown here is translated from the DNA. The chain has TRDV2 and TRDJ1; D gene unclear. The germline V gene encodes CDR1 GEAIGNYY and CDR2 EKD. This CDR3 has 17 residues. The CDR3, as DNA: TGTGCCTGTGACACCGCCGGGGTTCTCCGGTACACCGATAAACTCACCTTT. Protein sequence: CACDTAGVLRYTDKLTF.

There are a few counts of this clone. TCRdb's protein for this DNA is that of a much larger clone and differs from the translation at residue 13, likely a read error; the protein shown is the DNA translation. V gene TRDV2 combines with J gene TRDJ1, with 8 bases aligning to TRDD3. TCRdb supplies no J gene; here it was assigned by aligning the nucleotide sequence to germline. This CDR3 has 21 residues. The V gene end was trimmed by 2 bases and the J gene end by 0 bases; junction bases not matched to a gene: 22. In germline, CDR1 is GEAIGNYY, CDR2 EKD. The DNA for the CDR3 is TGTGCCTGTGACAGTCTCCCTGGGGGACCCCGACATAGTACTAACACCGATAAACTCATCTTT. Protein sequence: CACDSLPGGPRHSTNTDKLIF.

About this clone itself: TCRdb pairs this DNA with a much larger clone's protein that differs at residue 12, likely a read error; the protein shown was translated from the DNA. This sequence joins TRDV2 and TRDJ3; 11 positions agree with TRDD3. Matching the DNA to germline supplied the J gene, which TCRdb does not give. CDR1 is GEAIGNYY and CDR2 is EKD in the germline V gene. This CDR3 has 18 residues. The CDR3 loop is CACDTGGYGSWGTRQMFF. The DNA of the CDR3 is TGTGCCTGTGACACTGGGGGATACGGTTCCTGGGGCACCCGACAGATGTTTTTC.

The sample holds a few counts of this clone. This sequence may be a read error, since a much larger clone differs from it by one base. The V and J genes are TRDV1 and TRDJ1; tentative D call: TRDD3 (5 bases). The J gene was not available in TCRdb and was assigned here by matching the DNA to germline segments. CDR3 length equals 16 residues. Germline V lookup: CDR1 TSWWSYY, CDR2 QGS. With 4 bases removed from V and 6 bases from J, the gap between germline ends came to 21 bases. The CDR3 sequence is CALGAPGGFQGYKLIF. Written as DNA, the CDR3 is TGTGCTCTTGGGGCCCCCGGGGGTTTCCAGGGTTATAAACTCATCTTT.

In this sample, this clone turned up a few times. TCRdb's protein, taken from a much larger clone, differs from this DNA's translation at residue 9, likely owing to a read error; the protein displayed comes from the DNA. CDR3 coding DNA: TGTGCTCTTGGGGAACTAAGGCCCACCCACACCGATAAACTCATCTTT. Amino acid sequence: CALGELRPTHTDKLIF. This chain uses TRDV1 with TRDJ1; unclear D gene. Looked up from germline, CDR1 is TSWWSYY and CDR2 is QGS. The V end was cut by 0 bases, the J end by 0 bases, with 11 bases between. The CDR3 consists of 16 residues.

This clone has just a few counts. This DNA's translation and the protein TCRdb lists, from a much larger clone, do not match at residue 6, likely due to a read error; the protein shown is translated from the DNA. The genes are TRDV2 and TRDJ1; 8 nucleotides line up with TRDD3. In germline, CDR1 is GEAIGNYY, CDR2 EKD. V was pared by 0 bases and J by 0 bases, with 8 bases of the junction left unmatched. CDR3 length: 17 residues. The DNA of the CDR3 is TGTGCCTGTGACACCGCCTCCGGGATACGAAACACCGATAAACTCATCTTT. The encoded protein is CACDTASGIRNTDKLIF.

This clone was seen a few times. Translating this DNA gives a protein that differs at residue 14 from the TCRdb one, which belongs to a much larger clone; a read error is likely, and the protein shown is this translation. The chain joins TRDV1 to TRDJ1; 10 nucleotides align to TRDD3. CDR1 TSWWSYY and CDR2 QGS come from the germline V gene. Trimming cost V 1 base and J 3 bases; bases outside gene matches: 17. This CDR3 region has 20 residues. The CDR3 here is CALGEQALPRNWGMADKLIF. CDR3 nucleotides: TGTGCTCTTGGGGAACAGGCCCTTCCGCGAAACTGGGGGATGGCCGATAAACTCATCTTT.

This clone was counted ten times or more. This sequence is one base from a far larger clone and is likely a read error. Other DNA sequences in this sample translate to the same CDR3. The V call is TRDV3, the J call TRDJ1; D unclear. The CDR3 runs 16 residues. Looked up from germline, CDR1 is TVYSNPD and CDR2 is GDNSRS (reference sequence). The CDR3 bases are TGTGCCTTTAGTGGTTCCCTTAAGCTGTACACCGATAAGCTCATCTTT. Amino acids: CAFSGSLKLYTDKLIF.